This T cell receptor beta chain was documented in a study of T cells after somatic rescue of genetic block. Sequencing used immunoSEQ multiplex PCR; TCRdb keeps in-frame clones, though not all of them. The sample includes tens of thousands of clones, 95% to 96% of them seen just once. The V and J ends lost 3 bases and 9 bases, in that order; junction bases with no gene match: 7. In germline, CDR1 is MGHDK, CDR2 SYGVNS. The CDR3 length is 13 residues. The sequence derives from a child under three years old. Material for sequencing was peripheral blood mononuclear cells (PBMCs). The V and J genes are TRBV25-1 and TRBJ2-5; 7 bases match TRBD1. This CDR3 reads CASSDRSQGAQYF. The CDR3 region has the DNA TGTGCCAGCAGTGACCGGTCGCAGGGGGCCCAGTACTTC.